This T cell receptor (beta chain) comes out of a study of early T cells in non-severe SARS-CoV-2 infection. Findings and caveats of the study: Anti-spike CD8 specificities were favored by VDJdb matching, whose results missed private and CD4 specificities.

V was pared by 5 bases and J by 3 bases, with 8 bases between. CDR1 MNHEY and CDR2 SVGEGT come from the germline V gene. The length of the CDR3 is 12 residues. Worth noting for this clonotype: Its antigen is not identified.

Unique molecular identifiers (one per individual cDNA molecule) were attached. TCRdb re-analysed the 5' RACE reads in MiXCR, keeping a single row per CDR3 protein. The table includes tens of thousands of distinct CDR3 sequences, roughly 18% detected once. This sample comprised whole blood, obtained at baseline. This clonotype was obtained from an adult who was a healthcare worker with PCR-confirmed SARS-CoV-2 infection or an uninfected control (not recorded which). The genes are TRBV6-2 or TRBV6-3 and TRBJ2-7; D is unresolved. The CDR3 DNA sequence: TGTGCCAGCAGTCCGCAGAGCTACGAGCAGTACTTC. Translation gives CASSPQSYEQYF.